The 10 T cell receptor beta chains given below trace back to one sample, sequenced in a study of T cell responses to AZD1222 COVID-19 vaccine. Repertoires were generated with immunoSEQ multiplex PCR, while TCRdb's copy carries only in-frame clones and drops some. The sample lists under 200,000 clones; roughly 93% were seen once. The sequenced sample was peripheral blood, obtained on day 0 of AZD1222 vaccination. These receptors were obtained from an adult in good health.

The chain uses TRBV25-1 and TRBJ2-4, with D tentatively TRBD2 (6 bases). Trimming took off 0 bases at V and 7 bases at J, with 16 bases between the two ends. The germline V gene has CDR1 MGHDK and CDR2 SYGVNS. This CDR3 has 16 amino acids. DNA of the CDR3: TGTGCCAGCAGTGAATATGTTTGGTCAGGAGGGAACATTCAGTACTTC. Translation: CASSEYVWSGGNIQYF.

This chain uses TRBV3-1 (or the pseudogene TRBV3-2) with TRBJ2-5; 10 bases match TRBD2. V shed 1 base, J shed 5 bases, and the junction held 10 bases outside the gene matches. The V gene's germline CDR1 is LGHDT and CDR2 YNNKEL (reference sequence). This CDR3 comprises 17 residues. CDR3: CASSQGASGGPWETQYF. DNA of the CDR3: TGTGCCAGCAGCCAAGGGGCTAGCGGGGGTCCGTGGGAGACCCAGTACTTC.

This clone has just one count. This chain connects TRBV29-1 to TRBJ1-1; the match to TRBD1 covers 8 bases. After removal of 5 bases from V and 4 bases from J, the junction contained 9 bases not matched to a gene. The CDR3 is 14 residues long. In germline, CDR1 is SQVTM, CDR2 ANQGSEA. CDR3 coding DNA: TGCAGCGTTACCCGACAGGGGAGAACCACTGAAGCTTTCTTT. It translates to CSVTRQGRTTEAFF.

CDR3 residues: CASKPKGQSYEQYF. The CDR3 region has the DNA TGTGCCAGTAAGCCAAAGGGACAATCGTACGAGCAGTACTTC. V gene TRBV19 combines with J gene TRBJ2-7; D perhaps matches TRBD1 (6 bases). Germline CDR1 is LNHDA and CDR2 is SQIVND (reference sequence). The ends were cut back, 7 bases at V and 4 bases at J, with 17 bases in the middle. This CDR3 region has 14 residues.

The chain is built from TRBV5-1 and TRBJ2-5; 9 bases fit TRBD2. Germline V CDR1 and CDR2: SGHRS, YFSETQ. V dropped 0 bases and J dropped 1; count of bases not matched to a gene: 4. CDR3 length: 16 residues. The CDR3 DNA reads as TGCGCCAGCAGCTTGGTTCTAGCGGGGAGCCAAGAGACCCAGTACTTC. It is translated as CASSLVLAGSQETQYF.

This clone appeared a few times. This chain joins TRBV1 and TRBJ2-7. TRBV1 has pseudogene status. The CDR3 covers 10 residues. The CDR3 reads CTSSLYEQYF. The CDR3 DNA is TGCACCAGCAGCCTCTACGAGCAGTACTTC.

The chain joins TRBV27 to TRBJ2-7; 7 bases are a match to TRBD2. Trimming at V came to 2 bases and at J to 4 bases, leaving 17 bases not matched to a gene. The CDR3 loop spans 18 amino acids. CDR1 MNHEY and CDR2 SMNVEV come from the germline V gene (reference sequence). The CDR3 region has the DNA TGTGCCAGCAGTTTAAGTATCGTGGGGGGGGTGCTCTGGTACGAGCAGTACTTC. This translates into CASSLSIVGGVLWYEQYF.

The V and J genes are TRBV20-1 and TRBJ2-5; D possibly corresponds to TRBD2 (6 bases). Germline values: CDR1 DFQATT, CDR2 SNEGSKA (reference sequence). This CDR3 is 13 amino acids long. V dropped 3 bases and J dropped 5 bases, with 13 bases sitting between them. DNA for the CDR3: TGCAGTGCTAGTTCGGGGGTGGGGGAGACCCAGTACTTC. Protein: CSASSGVGETQYF.

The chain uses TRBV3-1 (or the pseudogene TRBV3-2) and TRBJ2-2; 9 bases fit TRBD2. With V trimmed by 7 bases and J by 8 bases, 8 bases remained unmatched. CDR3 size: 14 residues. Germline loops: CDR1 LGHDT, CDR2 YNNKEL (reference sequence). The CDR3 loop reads CASTSGLAGGELFF. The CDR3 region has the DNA TGTGCCAGCACGTCGGGCCTAGCGGGAGGGGAGCTGTTTTTT.

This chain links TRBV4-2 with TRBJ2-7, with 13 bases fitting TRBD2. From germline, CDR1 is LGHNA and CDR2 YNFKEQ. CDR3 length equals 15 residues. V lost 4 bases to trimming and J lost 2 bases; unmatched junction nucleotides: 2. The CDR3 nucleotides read TGTGCCAGCAGCCTTGGGACTAGCGGGACCTACGAGCAGTACTTC. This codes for CASSLGTSGTYEQYF.